The following is a T cell receptor (beta chain) sequence with its context. The antigen is unknown. These data originate in a study of T cells in Graves' hyperthyroidism and ophthalmopathy. Findings and caveats of the study: Blood held most thyroid clonotypes expanded above 0.001 frequency.

Amplified TCR beta CDR3 regions derived from RNA transcripts. Primed by the HTBI set, a first-round RT-PCR was run on the TCR CDR3. TCRdb reprocessed the multiplex PCR reads via MiXCR and lists one record per CDR3 protein. The data show under 350,000 distinct CDR3 sequences, 18% seen once. CDR1 SNHLY and CDR2 FYNNEI come from the germline V gene. V dropped 8 bases and J dropped 1 base, with 15 bases sitting between them. The CDR3 is made up of 14 amino acids. Diagnosis of hyperthyroidism was new in patients aged 18 to 65, and its duration was under 2 months. Each diagnosis was grounded in clinical symptoms, serum thyroxine and TRAb, thyroid ultrasound, and orbital computed tomography.

The source is a woman in her forties or fifties with Graves' hyperthyroidism. This chain links TRBV2 with TRBJ2-7; D possibly corresponds to TRBD2 (5 bases). The sequencing input was blood. The CDR3 DNA is TGTGCCAGCGAGCCTTACGGGGAGTCCTACGAGCAGTACGTC. The encoded protein is CASEPYGESYEQYV.